The clone carrying this T cell receptor beta chain was observed at least ten times. The data are from a study of neurological immune-mediated disorders. TCRdb re-called the 5' RACE reads through MiXCR, storing one row per CDR3 protein. The data hold about 66,000 distinct CDR3 sequences, with roughly 4.8% observed a single time. V gave up 0 bases and J gave up 5 bases; unmatched junction bases: 5. The CDR3 contains 17 residues. Germline CDR1 reads LGHDT; CDR2 reads YNNKEL (reference sequence). V is TRBV3-1 and J is TRBJ2-2, with 11 bases aligning to TRBD2. The receptor was isolated from a man aged 30 to 45 with multiple sclerosis. Sequences were obtained from PBMCs. The CDR3 is CASSQEYRTSGTGELFF. For the CDR3, the DNA is TGTGCCAGCAGCCAAGAGTATAGGACTAGCGGGACCGGGGAGCTGTTTTTT. Using reference TRBV3-1 and TRBJ2-2 for the parts outside the CDR3, the full variable domain is DTAVSQTPKYLVTQMGNDKSIKCEQNLGHDTMYWYKQDSKKFLKIMFSYNNKELIINETVPNRFSPKSPDKAHLNLHINSLELGDSAVYFCASSQEYRTSGTGELFFGEGSRLTVL.